These 2 T cell receptor beta chains share one sample of origin, sequenced in a study of T cell repertoires in cytomegalovirus infection. These TCRs' antigens remain unknown. In TCRdb, the reads were re-called with MiXCR into one record per CDR3 protein. The data contain approximately 1,000,000 distinct CDR3 sequences, less than 35% of them seen just once; the ten biggest clones take up roughly an eighth. Material: cultured CD8+ T cells from PBMCs, obtained from culture after CMV antigen stimulation. The source is a human donor in good health (CMV status not recorded). Some clones in this sample may be carry-over from other donors' samples.

The V and J genes are TRBV11-2 and TRBJ1-2; D is unclear. The V and J ends lost 3 bases and 3 bases respectively, with 8 bases between them. Per the germline V gene, CDR1 is SGHAT and CDR2 is FQNNGV. The CDR3 spans 13 residues. CDR3 DNA sequence: TGTGCCAGCAGCTTCCGGACCGACTATGGCTACACCTTC. Amino acids: CASSFRTDYGYTF.

V and J are TRBV11-2 and TRBJ2-7; a weak D match, TRBD2 (6 bases). CDR1 and CDR2 (germline): SGHAT, FQNNGV. The CDR3 is 13 residues long. Trimming took off 5 bases at V and 6 bases at J, with 14 bases between the two ends. This CDR3 is CASSPRGGLEQYV. For the CDR3, the DNA is TGTGCCAGCAGCCCCCGTGGGGGACTCGAGCAGTACGTC.